Listed below are T cell receptor beta chains from one sample, sequenced in a study of blood T cells in healthy people across ages. Each CDR3 protein is one row after TCRdb ran MiXCR on the 5' RACE reads. The sample yields 1.8 million or so distinct CDR3 sequences, more than 35% seen once. Sequencing was performed on blood. The receptors come from a human donor in good health. CDR3s include the opening cysteine and the closing phenylalanine or tryptophan. D genes are given only for firm matches. Clone size is stated in some rows and not others, as once, few, many or a class when expanded.

CDR3aa: CSAHTGAGYNEQFF
CDR3nt: TGCAGTGCTCATACAGGGGCTGGATACAATGAGCAGTTCTTC
abundance: few
d_gene: TRBD1
v_gene: TRBV20-1
j_gene: TRBJ2-1

CDR3aa: CSASDSSVATKAFF
CDR3nt: TGCAGTGCTAGCGATTCGTCTGTGGCAACCAAAGCTTTCTTT
abundance: NA
d_gene: NA
v_gene: TRBV20-1
j_gene: TRBJ1-1

CDR3aa: CASSFSVGLGATDTQYF
CDR3nt: TGCGCCAGCAGCTTCTCGGTGGGTCTGGGGGCCACAGATACGCAGTATTTT
abundance: NA
d_gene: NA
v_gene: TRBV5-1
j_gene: TRBJ2-3

CDR3aa: CSAGTESAGYTF
CDR3nt: TGCAGCGCCGGGACAGAGAGCGCAGGCTACACCTTC
abundance: NA
d_gene: TRBD1
v_gene: TRBV29-1
j_gene: TRBJ1-2

CDR3aa: CASSLESGTGYTF
CDR3nt: TGTGCCAGCAGCTTAGAGTCGGGTACTGGCTACACCTTC
abundance: few
d_gene: NA
v_gene: TRBV7-9
j_gene: TRBJ1-2

CDR3aa: CASSWRGLSDTQYF
CDR3nt: TGTGCCAGCAGCTGGCGGGGGCTCTCAGATACGCAGTATTTT
abundance: NA
d_gene: NA
v_gene: TRBV7-9
j_gene: TRBJ2-3

CDR3aa: CASSTHGGLGVEAFF
CDR3nt: TGTGCCAGCAGTACCCACGGGGGTTTAGGCGTTGAAGCTTTCTTT
abundance: NA
d_gene: NA
v_gene: TRBV6-2/TRBV6-3
j_gene: TRBJ1-1

CDR3aa: CASRTGSGTEVFF
CDR3nt: TGTGCCAGCAGGACAGGGTCGGGGACTGAAGTTTTCTTT
abundance: NA
d_gene: TRBD1
v_gene: TRBV6-2/TRBV6-3
j_gene: TRBJ1-1

CDR3aa: CASRLSSGGEDTQYF
CDR3nt: TGTGCCAGCAGACTCTCTAGCGGGGGGGAAGATACGCAGTATTTT
abundance: NA
d_gene: TRBD2
v_gene: TRBV12-3/TRBV12-4
j_gene: TRBJ2-3

CDR3aa: CASSQADRVVFSGANVLTF
CDR3nt: TGCGCCAGCAGCCAGGCTGACAGGGTGGTATTCTCTGGGGCCAACGTCCTGACTTTC
abundance: few
d_gene: TRBD1
v_gene: TRBV5-1
j_gene: TRBJ2-6

CDR3aa: CASSPEKEKNIQYF
CDR3nt: TGTGCCAGCTCACCAGAGAAGGAGAAAAACATTCAGTACTTC
abundance: NA
d_gene: NA
v_gene: TRBV18
j_gene: TRBJ2-4

CDR3aa: CASSKADTGTAATNEKLFF
CDR3nt: TGTGCCAGCAGCAAAGCAGACACCGGGACCGCGGCGACTAATGAAAAACTGTTTTTT
abundance: many
d_gene: NA
v_gene: TRBV21-1
j_gene: TRBJ1-4

CDR3aa: CSVRVVLAGALRTDTQYF
CDR3nt: TGCAGCGTTCGTGTGGTACTAGCGGGGGCCCTACGCACAGATACGCAGTATTTT
abundance: few
d_gene: TRBD2
v_gene: TRBV29-1
j_gene: TRBJ2-3

CDR3aa: CSVFSTDTEAFF
CDR3nt: TGCAGCGTTTTTTCGACGGACACTGAAGCTTTCTTT
abundance: few
d_gene: NA
v_gene: TRBV29-1
j_gene: TRBJ1-1

CDR3aa: CASAEGPGHRKETQYF
CDR3nt: TGTGCCAGCGCAGAGGGACCGGGGCATAGGAAGGAGACCCAGTACTTC
abundance: NA
d_gene: NA
v_gene: TRBV6-2/TRBV6-3
j_gene: TRBJ2-5

CDR3aa: CSATGQGDTGELFF
CDR3nt: TGCAGTGCTACCGGACAGGGGGACACCGGGGAGCTGTTTTTT
abundance: NA
d_gene: TRBD1
v_gene: TRBV20-1
j_gene: TRBJ2-2

CDR3aa: CSATPWISTDTQYF
CDR3nt: TGCAGTGCCACTCCTTGGATTAGCACAGATACGCAGTATTTT
abundance: few
d_gene: NA
v_gene: TRBV20-1
j_gene: TRBJ2-3

CDR3aa: CSCGKGTDTQYF
CDR3nt: TGCAGTTGTGGGAAGGGGACAGATACGCAGTATTTT
abundance: few
d_gene: NA
v_gene: TRBV20-1
j_gene: TRBJ2-3

CDR3aa: CSVSTDRHEQFF
CDR3nt: TGCAGCGTCTCGACAGACCGGCATGAGCAGTTCTTC
abundance: NA
d_gene: NA
v_gene: TRBV29-1
j_gene: TRBJ2-1